This T cell receptor (beta chain) emerged from a study of T cell repertoires in cytomegalovirus infection (dated by TCRdb to between 2018 and 2021). For the wider study: Recently identified HLA-C-restricted CMV epitopes, whose presentation resists viral immunomodulation, were targeted by peptide stimulations together with well-studied HLA-B-restricted epitopes. Because public TCR beta signatures pointed to carriage of CMV infection together with the matching HLA type, the HLA type of each donor mattered for the analysis. Results the study describes overall, beyond this receptor: The ex vivo response was dominated by HLA-C-restricted CMV-specific TCR beta clonotypes, which also provided the single most frequent clonotype in two of eight donors. In both this cohort and an independent approximately 370-donor cohort, the cumulative frequency of public TCR beta family members distinguished carriers of CMV infection plus the relevant HLA type.

Sequencing instrument: Illumina HiSeq 1500. TCRdb passed the public sequencing reads through fastp at Q25 and MiXCR, retaining productive beta sequences. Here each entry gathers all rows of one CDR3 protein and keeps the most common genes and DNA. The sample profile shows fewer than 950,000 distinct CDR3 sequences; approximately 29% of them were found once. The top ten hold under 15% of the sample. Reading from cysteine to phenylalanine, the CDR3 counts 15 amino acids. The read is trimmed to its CDR3 DNA, 45 bases read in frame from base 1. CDR1 is given as SGHNT and CDR2 as YYREEE, both from the germline V gene (reference sequence). V loses 4 bases, J loses 4 bases, and the germline ends lie 16 bases apart. Interpreted using the paper, the treatment or condition label stands for: in vitro stimulation with specific CMV peptide epitopes to enrich CMV-specific T cells. This clonotype was observed a handful of times. Its antigen remains unidentified. No per-base quality is available; no much larger clone lies one base away.

The rearranged chain carries TRBV5-4 and TRBJ2-3; the D element could tentatively be TRBD1 or TRBD2, as 5 bases agree for each. Sequenced here: cultured CD8+ T cells from PBMCs, sampled from culture after CMV antigen stimulation. The receptor's source is a human donor in good health (CMV status not recorded). Some clones in this sample may be carry-over from other donors' samples. The sequenced DNA: TGTGCCAGCAGCAAGAAGGGACCGTCGGCAGATACGCAGTATTTT. It codes for CASSKKGPSADTQYF.